Each of the 5 T cell receptor beta chains below was sequenced from the same sample in a study of blood T cell repertoires in COVID-19. This table comes from immunoSEQ multiplex PCR, and its TCRdb copy is limited to in-frame clones, with some not included. The sample holds around 50,000 clones, about four fifths seen once. Sample: peripheral blood. The receptors derive from an elderly woman with acute or convalescent COVID-19.

This chain connects TRBV7-3 to TRBJ2-1, with TRBD2 matching 10 bases. The CDR3 is 20 amino acids. Germline-derived CDR1 and CDR2 are SGHTA and FQGTGA. V was clipped by 2 bases and J by 2 bases; unmatched bases: 15. The CDR3 sequence: CASSLSLAGANLQPYNEQFF. In DNA form, the CDR3 reads TGTGCCAGCAGCTTATCCCTAGCGGGAGCAAATCTGCAACCCTACAATGAGCAGTTCTTC.

The rearrangement links TRBV5-1 to TRBJ2-3; TRBD2 matches 13 bases. Germline-derived CDR1 and CDR2 are SGHRS and YFSETQ. The CDR3 spans 17 residues. The trim removed 3 bases at V and 2 bases at J, leaving 6 bases unmatched. As DNA, the CDR3 is TGCGCCAGCAGCTCGGGGGGACTAGCGGGGATCACAGATACGCAGTATTTT. This encodes CASSSGGLAGITDTQYF.

V usage is TRBV7-3 and J usage is TRBJ2-1; 10 bases align to TRBD1. This CDR3 is 16 amino acids long. The J segment lost 7 bases and the V segment lost 4 bases, leaving 10 bases of the junction unmatched. Germline V CDR1 and CDR2: SGHTA, FQGTGA. The CDR3: CASSSDRDRGGNEQFF. The CDR3 region has the DNA TGTGCCAGCAGCTCGGACCGGGACAGGGGAGGGAATGAGCAGTTCTTC.

J is TRBJ2-7 and V is TRBV4-2, with TRBD1 matching 7 bases. V shed 3 bases and J 6 bases; nucleotides not matched to a gene: 2. Germline V gives CDR1 LGHNA, CDR2 YNFKEQ. The CDR3 consists of 12 residues. The CDR3 DNA reads as TGTGCCAGCAGCCAGAACAGGGGCGAGCAGTACTTC. Translated: CASSQNRGEQYF.

The V call is TRBV28, the J call TRBJ2-4; 8 bases line up with TRBD1. Trimming took 4 bases from V and 0 from J; bases not matched to a gene: 2. CDR3 length: 15 amino acids. Germline CDR1 and CDR2: MDHEN and SYDVKM. For the CDR3, the DNA is TGTGCCAGCAGTTCAGGGGGCTTAGCCAAAAACATTCAGTACTTC. Its translation: CASSSGGLAKNIQYF.